In this sample, the clone carrying this T cell receptor beta chain turned up once. Its target is not known. Data came from immunoSEQ multiplex PCR; TCRdb stores just in-frame clones and leaves some out. The repertoire holds about 97,000 clones, with around 90% as singletons. This entry is derived from a study of graft-versus-host responses after intestinal transplantation. Study summary: Grafts that recipients had were multivisceral, liver-intestinal, or isolated intestinal transplants.

Study-wide results and limits: Early post-transplant declines in HvG were associated with peak levels of circulating GvH clones.

The TCR was taken from a human patient who received an intestinal transplant, so some T cells may come from the graft donor. Sequenced here: PBMCs, sampled about 440 days after intestinal transplant.

The CDR3 sequence: CASRQGYYNEQFF. The CDR3 DNA sequence: TGTGCCAGTCGACAGGGTTACTACAATGAGCAGTTCTTC. This chain links TRBV19 with TRBJ2-1, with TRBD1 identical over 7 bases. CDR1 LNHDA and CDR2 SQIVND come from the germline V gene (reference sequence). The CDR3 has 13 residues. V gave up 8 bases and J gave up 3 bases; unmatched junction bases: 4.